One T cell receptor beta chain is described in this entry. It lacks a known antigen. Base quality data are lacking; no much larger clone is found one base away. This entry is derived from a study of blood T cell repertoires in COVID-19 (dated by TCRdb to 2019 to 2021). Background for the entire study: Samples covering the acute and convalescent phases of COVID-19 were provided by collaborators in the United States, Italy and Spain. The prospective study material was composed of cDNA or gDNA derived from T cells, B-cell-depleted T cells, or PBMCs. Subjects who had been exposed to COVID-19, were actively infected with it, or had recovered from it provided the deeply sampled blood TCRbeta repertoires that made up the dataset. The repertoires were released in a freely available public database intended as a resource for research on the immune response to SARS-CoV-2. Samples came from the ongoing ImmuneRACE study (first 160 participants) plus 1,254 subjects from 6 global collaborators. Nearly every sample came with metadata listing a de-identified subject ID, COVID-19 status, age in years and sex. HLA class I and class II types, where available, came from metadata supplied by the sample provider rather than from assay-based typing.

Broad study findings and their caveats: How much clinical and demographic metadata was included differed by source and by participant, and the metadata was provided uncurated.

The immunoSEQ Assay, a bias-controlled multiplex PCR, was used to amplify TCRbeta CDR3 regions from genomic DNA. From the authors' description of their analysis: Nucleated cell counts per sample were estimated from amplification of reference gene primers within the assay. Sequence reads were collapsed and filtered to measure the absolute abundance of every unique TCRbeta CDR3 rearrangement. For each sample, productive Simpson clonality was calculated as the square root of Simpson's diversity index across productive rearrangements. TCRdb carries this immuneACCESS record with in-frame sequences only. Its versions omit some clonotypes, under half of them owing to an unresolved V gene in the studies checked, with the rest unexplained. V and J calls and clone size come straight from that table; D and trimming were deduced from the DNA. For this sample the table gives 200,000 to 250,000 clones, of which 84% were detected only once. The top ten constitute 5.1% of the sample.

Taken from cysteine to phenylalanine, the CDR3 has 14 residues. Only the CDR3 DNA is retained, 42 bases long and in frame from the first base. For CDR1 and CDR2, the germline V gene (reference sequence) lists MNHEY and SMNVEV. Germline trimming amounts to 5 bases on V and 3 bases on J, with 3 as the count of junction bases outside the gene matches. Another Seattle source contributed samples from volunteer blood donors who had recovered from COVID-19. The collaborating institutions used their own protocols to collect whole blood in K2EDTA tubes. For TCRbeta analysis, collaborators shipped samples in one of three forms: frozen whole blood, isolated PBMCs, or DNA extracted from either of those sample types.

The chain joins TRBV27 to TRBJ1-2; 10 nucleotides in the junction match TRBD1. What was sequenced was peripheral blood. The TCR was taken from a woman aged 60 to 75 who had recovered from COVID-19. The DNA reads TGTGCCAGCAGTAGACAGGGGGCGGACTATGGCTACACCTTC. Its protein product is CASSRQGADYGYTF.